The clone carrying this T cell receptor beta chain was picked up many times. Its specificity is not known. These data belong to a study of T cell repertoires in cytomegalovirus infection. Background on the study: Recently identified HLA-C-restricted CMV epitopes were among the peptides used.

Using its own MiXCR run on the reads, TCRdb lists one record per CDR3 protein. The profile covers roughly 570,000 distinct CDR3 sequences, with around 40% appearing a single time and 48% taken by the ten largest. Germline trimming cut 5 bases from V and 0 bases from J; bases unmatched to any gene: 8. In germline, CDR1 is SGHTA, CDR2 FQGNSA. The CDR3 consists of 18 residues. The origin of this receptor is a human donor in good health (CMV status not recorded). Some clones in this sample may be carry-over from other donors' samples. The sample consisted of cultured PBMCs, taken from culture after CMV antigen stimulation. The V gene is TRBV7-2, the J gene TRBJ1-6; 9 positions agree with TRBD1. The CDR3 loop is CASSPRTGADSYNSPLHF. CDR3 nucleotide sequence: TGTGCCAGCAGCCCCAGGACAGGGGCAGACTCCTATAATTCACCCCTCCACTTT.